The rows below give T cell receptor beta chains drawn from one sample of a study of esophageal squamous cell carcinoma under preoperative chemotherapy. MiXCR, applied by TCRdb to the PCR reads, yields one record per CDR3 protein. The sample holds 15,000 to 20,000 distinct CDR3 sequences; 48% are singletons and the top ten take around 30%. The specimen was obtained from a patient given preoperative chemotherapy. The receptors come from a human donor with esophageal squamous cell carcinoma. The donor label of this sample is uncertain. Both conserved end residues are trimmed from each CDR3.

v_call,cdr3_aa
TRBV7-3,ASSSDRATDTQY
TRBV25-1,ASRGTGGRETQY
TRBV7-8,ASSLAPGLAGNEQF
TRBV11-3,ASRGLARDEQF
TRBV7-2,ASSQDVIAQNTQY
TRBV10-3,RARRTGGENTQY
TRBV12-3/TRBV12-4,AAGGEGRGPETQY
TRBV7-2,ASSAPGGGRNQDTQY
TRBV7-9,ASSLVEETQY
TRBV7-2,ASSVLAGRDQETQY
TRBV7-6,ASSLAVQETQY
TRBV7-3,AGGAAGGDQETQY
TRBV7-2,ASSLVRWEGPGNEQY
TRBV7-8,ASSLLAAPQETQY
TRBV27,ASSLLEDTEAF
TRBV11-3,ASSPGTGPTQETQY
TRBV12-3/TRBV12-4,ASSRLGRAQY
TRBV6-4,ASSDGSGISGANVLT
TRBV6-1,ASSEETGGTDTQY
TRBV7-2,ASTDKRTYSYEQY
TRBV4-2,ASSQDWASGIQETQY
TRBV5-5,ASSFEREAN
TRBV7-2,ASSSGTGARTDTQY
TRBV12-3/TRBV12-4,ASSLGPDGWGGQKTQY
TRBV30,ACPRGGVNVLT
TRBV9,ASSPIAGGLYEQF
TRBV27,ASSLEGSSYNEQF
TRBV7-2,ASSLGPDYGYT
TRBV11-2,ASSFRDSLREQY